The 7 T cell receptor beta chains below were found in one sample sequenced in a study of blood T cell repertoires in COVID-19. Here immunoSEQ multiplex PCR was the method, and the copy in TCRdb shows in-frame clones only, minus some. The repertoire holds about 270,000 clones, more than 80% seen once, with 2% to 2.5% in the top ten. What was sequenced was PBMCs or T cells enriched from blood (not recorded which). These receptor sequences come from a woman aged 18-29 years who had recovered from COVID-19.

This rearrangement joins TRBV11-2 to TRBJ1-1; D not certain. Looked up from germline, CDR1 is SGHAT and CDR2 is FQNNGV. The CDR3 runs to 17 residues. With 0 bases removed from V and 2 bases from J, the gap between germline ends came to 16 bases. CDR3 nucleotide sequence: TGTGCCAGCAGCTTAGATTCCCTCGCAGCGTATAACACTGAAGCTTTCTTT. Its protein is CASSLDSLAAYNTEAFF.

The V call is TRBV7-8, the J call TRBJ1-5; D may be TRBD1 (6 bases). This CDR3 comprises 18 residues. CDR1 and CDR2 from the germline V gene are SGHVS and FQNEAQ. Trimming stripped 3 bases from V and 0 bases from J, with 18 bases between. The CDR3 region has the DNA TGTGCCAGCAGCTTGTCACAGGACAGAACTTATAGCAATCAGCCCCAGCATTTT. Translating it yields CASSLSQDRTYSNQPQHF.

There are a few counts of this clone. The rearrangement joins TRBV29-1 to TRBJ1-1; possible D gene TRBD1, 5 bases. CDR1 is SQVTM and CDR2 is ANQGSEA in the germline V gene. The CDR3 length is 13 residues. The V end lost 3 bases, the J end lost 10 bases, and 18 bases lay between the germline ends. CDR3 sequence (DNA): TGCAGCGTTGAGGGTCAGGGCCACGCTCGAGCTTTCTTT. This translates into CSVEGQGHARAFF.

The chain recombines TRBV2 with TRBJ1-4; 7 nucleotides agree with TRBD1. Germline loops: CDR1 SNHLY, CDR2 FYNNEI. CDR3 length equals 15 residues. With V trimmed by 6 bases and J by 4 bases, 8 bases remained unmatched. The CDR3 DNA follows: TGTGCCAGCAGACTGGGACAGAGTATTAATGAAAAACTGTTTTTT. It yields the protein CASRLGQSINEKLFF.

V gene TRBV5-6 combines with J gene TRBJ1-2, with unresolved D. Germline lookup yields CDR1 SGHDT and CDR2 YYEEEE. Trimming took off 4 bases at V and 2 bases at J, with 3 bases between the two ends. The CDR3 totals 11 residues. This CDR3 reads CASSRNYGYTF. The DNA of the CDR3 is TGTGCCAGCAGCCGGAACTATGGCTACACCTTC.

V usage is TRBV5-5 and J usage is TRBJ2-5; the match to TRBD2 covers 8 bases. The CDR3 runs 16 residues. V lost 0 bases and J lost 1; bases outside the gene matches: 5. Germline V gene sequence: CDR1 SGHKS, CDR2 YYEKEE (reference sequence). This CDR3 reads CASSLGLASSQETQYF. The CDR3 coding sequence is TGTGCCAGCAGCTTGGGACTAGCGAGTTCCCAAGAGACCCAGTACTTC.

The rearrangement uses TRBV6-5 and TRBJ2-5, with 12 bases aligning to TRBD2. This CDR3 region has 15 residues. V dropped 4 bases and J dropped 5; count of bases not matched to a gene: 5. Germline CDR1 is MNHEY and CDR2 is SVGAGI. CDR3: CASSSSGGAGETQYF. DNA for the CDR3: TGTGCCAGCAGTTCTAGCGGGGGGGCCGGGGAGACCCAGTACTTC.